This T cell receptor (beta chain) was found in a study of blood T cell repertoires in COVID-19. At the level of the study: From T cells, B-cell-depleted T cells, or PBMCs came the material, which was cDNA or gDNA.

The V and J ends lost 2 bases and 7 bases, in that order; junction bases with no gene match: 5. This CDR3 spans 14 amino acids. Per germline, CDR1 SGHDT and CDR2 YYEEEE. Original handling: Nucleated cell counts were estimated from reference gene primer amplification. Assay used: immunoSEQ multiplex PCR; TCRdb lists only in-frame clones, some missing. Clone size and the V and J calls come from that table; the DNA yielded D and trimming. The sample records around 140,000 clones, more than 70% being singletons. The sequencing input was peripheral blood. J is TRBJ1-5 and V is TRBV5-6; 8 nucleotides align to TRBD1. This TCR was sampled from a man aged 55 to 70 with acute or convalescent COVID-19. CDR3 amino acids: CASSFNRGLQPQHF. CDR3 nucleotides: TGTGCCAGCAGCTTCAACAGGGGGTTGCAGCCCCAGCATTTT.